These 26 T cell receptor beta chains originate from one sample sequenced in a study of shared T cell receptors in the human thymus. Method: immunoSEQ multiplex PCR; TCRdb's copy keeps in-frame clones and lacks some. The table shows almost 550,000 clones, with approximately 78% occurring only once. Another study also made use of these data, one on human thymus T cells.

Sequenced: thymocytes. All receptors come from a boy less than two years old with a congenital heart defect.

This clone was observed a few times. This chain links TRBV7-6 with TRBJ2-1, with 10 nucleotides matching TRBD2. CDR3 length equals 16 residues. Germline V gene data show CDR1 as SGHVS and CDR2 as FNYEAQ. Losses at the gene ends were 1 base for V and 2 bases for J; bases not matched to a gene: 2. CDR3 amino acids: CASSLVGLAAYNEQFF. CDR3 in DNA: TGTGCCAGCAGCTTAGTTGGACTAGCGGCCTACAATGAGCAGTTCTTC.

This clone was observed a few times. CDR3 region: CASSPYRGNTEAFF. The CDR3 DNA follows: TGTGCCAGCAGCCCGTACAGGGGGAACACTGAAGCTTTCTTT. This chain joins TRBV14 and TRBJ1-1, with 7 bases identical to TRBD1. V was pared by 4 bases and J by 1 base, with 3 bases of the junction left unmatched. Looked up from germline, CDR1 is SGHDN and CDR2 is FVKESK. The CDR3 is made up of 14 amino acids.

The rearrangement links TRBV6-1 to TRBJ1-1; D is possibly TRBD1 (5 bases). The CDR3 is made up of 15 amino acids. The V end lost 5 bases, the J end lost 4 bases, and 17 bases lay between the germline ends. From germline, CDR1 is MNHNS and CDR2 SASEGT. The CDR3 spells CASSPPGGNCTEAFF. CDR3 nucleotides: TGTGCCAGCAGTCCACCGGGGGGTAACTGCACTGAAGCTTTCTTT.

CDR3 in amino acids: CASSPRLSTDTQYF. In DNA form, the CDR3 reads TGTGCCAGCAGCCCTCGACTGAGCACAGATACGCAGTATTTT. The genes are TRBV9 and TRBJ2-3; D not resolved. The germline CDR1 and CDR2 sequences are SGDLS and YYNGEE. This CDR3 has 14 amino acids. V dropped 4 bases and J dropped 0 bases, with 9 bases sitting between them.

This chain uses TRBV4-1 with TRBJ2-1; TRBD1 aligns across 7 bases. CDR1 and CDR2 from the germline V gene are MGHRA and YSYEKL. V trimming: 1 base; J trimming: 2 bases; junction bases outside the gene matches: 5. There are 16 residues in the CDR3. CDR3 sequence (DNA): TGCGCCAGCAGCCAAGTACCGACAGGGACCTACAATGAGCAGTTCTTC. Encoded protein: CASSQVPTGTYNEQFF.

This clone was seen a handful of times. This rearrangement joins TRBV2 to TRBJ2-3; weak D call: TRBD2 (6 bases). The CDR3 sequence is 11 residues long. V shed 8 bases and J shed 7 bases, with 10 bases lying between them. Germline V gene sequence: CDR1 SNHLY, CDR2 FYNNEI. The CDR3 sequence is CASEGGNTQYF. The DNA of the CDR3 is TGTGCCAGCGAAGGAGGGAATACGCAGTATTTT.

This chain links TRBV6-4 with TRBJ2-3; 7 bases are shared with TRBD1. V lost 0 bases and J lost 2; bases outside the gene matches: 5. This CDR3 is built from 16 residues. Germline CDR1 reads MRHNA; CDR2 reads SNTAGT. In DNA form, the CDR3 reads TGTGCCAGCAGTGACTCGGGTGACAGGGCCACAGATACGCAGTATTTT. It yields the protein CASSDSGDRATDTQYF.

V usage is TRBV30 and J usage is TRBJ2-5; 8 bases map to TRBD1. The germline gives CDR1 GTSNPN, CDR2 SVGIG (reference sequence). After removal of 2 bases from V and 2 bases from J, the junction contained 7 bases not matched to a gene. The CDR3 has 15 amino acids. The DNA of the CDR3 is TGTGCCTGGAGTCCGGAGACAGGGGATCAAGAGACCCAGTACTTC. This sequence encodes CAWSPETGDQETQYF.

This clone has just a few counts. The chain recombines TRBV15 with TRBJ2-7; TRBD2 aligns across 15 bases. The germline V gene encodes CDR1 LNHNV and CDR2 YYDKDF (reference sequence). The CDR3 has 19 amino acids. V gave up 5 bases and J gave up 3 bases; unmatched junction bases: 14. The CDR3 sequence: CATSWAGLAGGPEDYEQYF. The CDR3 DNA is TGTGCCACCAGCTGGGCAGGACTAGCGGGAGGGCCTGAGGACTACGAGCAGTACTTC.

The rearrangement uses TRBV9 and TRBJ1-2; 11 positions agree with TRBD1. J lost 8 bases, V lost 3 bases, and 6 bases had no gene match. Germline CDR1 and CDR2: SGDLS and YYNGEE. The CDR3 covers 14 residues. CDR3 loop: CASSAGQGARGYTF. In nucleotides, the CDR3 is TGTGCCAGCAGCGCCGGACAGGGGGCCCGGGGCTACACCTTC. Full variable domain (outside the CDR3, taken from reference TRBV9 and TRBJ1-2): DSGVTQTPKHLITATGQRVTLRCSPRSGDLSVYWYQQSLDQGLQFLIQYYNGEERAKGNILERFSAQQFPDLHSELNLSSLELGDSALYFCASSAGQGARGYTFGSGTRLTVV.

This chain links TRBV18 with TRBJ1-4; D uncertain. The CDR3 extends over 16 amino acids. Trimming left V 5 bases short and J 8 bases short, with 21 bases between. CDR1 and CDR2 from the germline V gene are KGHSH and LQKENI. CDR3 DNA: TGTGCCAGCTCATCCGAATGGCGGCGGACTCAGGAAAAACTGTTTTTT. It is translated as CASSSEWRRTQEKLFF.

The V call is TRBV9, the J call TRBJ2-2; 10 bases are shared with TRBD2. The CDR3 spans 17 residues. CDR1 and CDR2 from the germline V gene are SGDLS and YYNGEE. Trimming took 3 bases from V and 3 from J; bases not matched to a gene: 8. The CDR3 coding sequence is TGTGCCAGCAGCGGGGTAGCGGGAGGAATGGACACCGGGGAGCTGTTTTTT. Translating gives CASSGVAGGMDTGELFF.

This clone has more than one count but fewer than ten. The rearrangement links TRBV29-1 to TRBJ2-3, with 10 nucleotides matching TRBD2. This CDR3 comprises 15 residues. Germline CDR1 SQVTM, CDR2 ANQGSEA. The ends lost 6 bases at V and 5 bases at J; junction bases unmatched: 11. The CDR3 region has the DNA TGCAGCGTCTCGGAGCGGGAGGGTGGTGGAGATACGCAGTATTTT. Its protein product is CSVSEREGGGDTQYF.

The genes are TRBV27 and TRBJ1-3; 8 nucleotides agree with TRBD1. Germline V CDR1 and CDR2: MNHEY, SMNVEV (reference sequence). The J segment lost 4 bases and the V segment lost 5 bases, leaving 7 bases of the junction unmatched. The CDR3 consists of 15 residues. In DNA, the CDR3 is TGTGCCAGCAGTCCCCAGACAGGGGCCGGAAACACCATATATTTT. Its translation is CASSPQTGAGNTIYF.

The sample holds a few counts of this clone. V gene TRBV7-9 combines with J gene TRBJ2-5; 11 bases map to TRBD2. CDR1 SEHNR and CDR2 FQNEAQ come from the germline V gene (reference sequence). With V trimmed by 4 bases and J by 3 bases, 4 bases remained unmatched. This CDR3 region has 15 residues. CDR3 nucleotide sequence: TGTGCCAGCAGCTCCGGGACTAGCGGAGAAGAGACCCAGTACTTC. Amino acids: CASSSGTSGEETQYF. Drawing the rest from reference TRBV7-9 and TRBJ2-5, the complete variable domain is DTGVSQNPRHKITKRGQNVTFRCDPISEHNRLYWYRQTLGQGPEFLTYFQNEAQLEKSRLLSDRFSAERPKGSFSTLEIQRTEQGDSAMYLCASSSGTSGEETQYFGPGTRLLVL.

This clone is a singleton in its sample. V gene TRBV25-1 combines with J gene TRBJ1-1; D is perhaps TRBD1 (6 bases). CDR1 and CDR2 from the germline V gene are MGHDK and SYGVNS. This CDR3 has 17 residues. The V and J ends lost 8 bases and 1 base respectively, with 23 bases between them. The CDR3: CASLGQGLSKGNTEAFF. CDR3 nucleotides: TGTGCCAGCCTAGGGCAGGGGTTGAGTAAGGGGAACACTGAAGCTTTCTTT.

The V call is TRBV4-3, the J call TRBJ2-5, with 7 bases fitting TRBD1. Germline CDR1 reads LGHNA; CDR2 reads YSLEER. The trim removed 0 bases at V and 5 bases at J, leaving 9 bases unmatched. CDR3 size: 16 residues. CDR3 in amino acids: CASSQDWVGTDETQYF. The DNA for the CDR3 is TGCGCCAGCAGCCAAGATTGGGTAGGGACAGACGAGACCCAGTACTTC.

The chain is built from TRBV5-1 and TRBJ2-3, with 13 bases fitting TRBD2. The CDR3 is 16 residues long. Germline CDR1 is SGHRS and CDR2 is YFSETQ. After removal of 4 bases from V and 3 bases from J, the junction contained 5 bases not matched to a gene. CDR3 protein: CASSEGLAGLTDTQYF. In DNA, the CDR3 is TGCGCCAGCAGCGAGGGACTAGCGGGACTAACAGATACGCAGTATTTT.

The V and J genes are TRBV30 and TRBJ2-1, with D perhaps TRBD1 (6 bases). CDR1 is GTSNPN, CDR2 SVGIG, per germline (reference sequence). The CDR3 totals 19 residues. V lost 0 bases and J 0 bases, leaving 21 bases between the germline ends. The CDR3 is CAWSVQGRDSLRSYNEQFF. The CDR3 DNA reads TGTGCCTGGAGTGTACAGGGCCGAGACAGCCTCCGCTCCTACAATGAGCAGTTCTTC.

The chain uses TRBV27 and TRBJ1-4; 11 nucleotides agree with TRBD1. The CDR3 spans 13 residues. Trimming cost V 5 bases and J 8 bases; bases outside gene matches: 1. Germline V lookup: CDR1 MNHEY, CDR2 SMNVEV (reference sequence). CDR3 loop: CASSGDRGEKLFF. The CDR3, as DNA: TGTGCCAGCAGTGGGGACAGGGGGGAAAAACTGTTTTTT.

The chain recombines TRBV5-1 with TRBJ2-7; unclear D gene. Germline loops: CDR1 SGHRS, CDR2 YFSETQ. V was pared by 4 bases and J by 3 bases, with 14 bases between. This CDR3 contains 14 residues. CDR3 in amino acids: CASSLASRYYEQYF. The CDR3 DNA sequence: TGCGCCAGCAGCCTGGCCTCTAGGTACTACGAGCAGTACTTC.

The rearrangement links TRBV27 to TRBJ1-5, with D tentatively TRBD1 (5 bases). The CDR3 sequence is 15 residues long. The V and J ends lost 10 bases and 6 bases respectively, with 22 bases between them. CDR1 and CDR2 from the germline V gene are MNHEY and SMNVEV (reference sequence). The CDR3 nucleotides are TGTGCCACGGCCCCGACAGCCGTCTTCCCTCAGCCCCAGCATTTT. It yields the protein CATAPTAVFPQPQHF.

The chain couples TRBV7-2 to TRBJ2-2; 8 bases are shared with TRBD2. The CDR3 is made up of 16 amino acids. V trimming: 5 bases; J trimming: 3 bases; junction bases outside the gene matches: 8. CDR1 is SGHTA, CDR2 FQGNSA, per germline. The CDR3 here is CASSPRVREDTGELFF. Written as DNA, the CDR3 is TGTGCCAGCAGCCCGCGCGTGCGGGAGGACACCGGGGAGCTGTTTTTT.

The V and J genes are TRBV27 and TRBJ2-7; D might be TRBD1 (6 bases). Trimming left V 4 bases short and J 0 bases short, with 10 bases between. The CDR3 is 14 residues long. Per germline, CDR1 MNHEY and CDR2 SMNVEV (reference sequence). The CDR3 region is CASSSNRVSYEQYF. The CDR3, as DNA: TGTGCCAGCAGTTCCAACAGGGTCTCCTACGAGCAGTACTTC.

This clone was counted a single time. The DNA of the CDR3 is TGTGCCAGCAGAGGACAGGATACTTCTGAAGCTTTCTTT. Translated: CASRGQDTSEAFF. The chain links TRBV27 to TRBJ1-1, with 7 nucleotides matching TRBD1. The CDR3 has 13 residues. Trimming cost V 6 bases and J 6 bases; bases outside gene matches: 7. Looked up from germline, CDR1 is MNHEY and CDR2 is SMNVEV (reference sequence).

The chain combines TRBV2 with TRBJ2-5, with 8 nucleotides matching TRBD1. In germline, CDR1 is SNHLY, CDR2 FYNNEI. The CDR3 runs 12 residues. J was trimmed by 5 bases and V by 8 bases; bases with no gene match: 4. The CDR3 loop is CASGGQAETQYF. The CDR3 DNA reads as TGTGCCAGCGGGGGACAGGCGGAGACCCAGTACTTC.